The present T cell receptor (beta chain) was sequenced within a study of blood T cell repertoires in COVID-19. V lost 5 bases to trimming and J lost 1 base; unmatched junction nucleotides: 6. The CDR3 runs 15 residues. Germline V gene data show CDR1 as SGHRS and CDR2 as YFSETQ. The table came from immunoSEQ multiplex PCR; TCRdb's copy has only in-frame clones and leaves some out. The sample lists around 150,000 clones; about four fifths were seen once. Input material: peripheral blood. This receptor was obtained from a man aged 70 or older with acute or convalescent COVID-19. This chain uses TRBV5-1 with TRBJ2-5; 9 bases line up with TRBD2. CDR3 bases: TGCGCCAGCAGGGGAAGTAGCGGGGGCCAAGAGACCCAGTACTTC. The encoded protein is CASRGSSGGQETQYF.